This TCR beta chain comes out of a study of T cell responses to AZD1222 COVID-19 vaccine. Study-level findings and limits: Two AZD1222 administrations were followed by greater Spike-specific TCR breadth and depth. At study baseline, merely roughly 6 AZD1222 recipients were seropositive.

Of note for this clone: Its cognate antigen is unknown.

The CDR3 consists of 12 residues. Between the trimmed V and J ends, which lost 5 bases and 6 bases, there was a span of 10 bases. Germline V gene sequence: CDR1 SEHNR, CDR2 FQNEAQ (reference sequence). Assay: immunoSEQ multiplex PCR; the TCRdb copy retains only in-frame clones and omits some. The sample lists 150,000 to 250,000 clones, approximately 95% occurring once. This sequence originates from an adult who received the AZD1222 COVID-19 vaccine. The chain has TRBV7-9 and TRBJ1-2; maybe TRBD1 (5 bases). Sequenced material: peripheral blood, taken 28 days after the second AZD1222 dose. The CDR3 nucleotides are TGTGCCAGCAGCACCTTCAGGGATGGCTACACCTTC. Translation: CASSTFRDGYTF.